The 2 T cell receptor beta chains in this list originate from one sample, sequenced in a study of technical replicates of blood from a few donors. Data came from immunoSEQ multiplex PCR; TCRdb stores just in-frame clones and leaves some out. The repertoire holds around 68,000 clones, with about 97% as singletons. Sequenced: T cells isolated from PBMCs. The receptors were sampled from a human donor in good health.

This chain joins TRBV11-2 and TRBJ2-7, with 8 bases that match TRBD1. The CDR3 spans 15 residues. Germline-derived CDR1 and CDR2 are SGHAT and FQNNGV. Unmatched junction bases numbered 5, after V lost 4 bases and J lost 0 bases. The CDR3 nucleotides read TGTGCCAGCAGCTCGTCTACAGGGGGCTCCTACGAGCAGTACTTC. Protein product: CASSSSTGGSYEQYF.

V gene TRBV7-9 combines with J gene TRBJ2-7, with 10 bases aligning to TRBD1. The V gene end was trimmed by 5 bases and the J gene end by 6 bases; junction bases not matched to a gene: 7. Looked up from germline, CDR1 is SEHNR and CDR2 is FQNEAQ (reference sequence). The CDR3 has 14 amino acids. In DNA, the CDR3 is TGTGCCAGCAGCCAGGACAGGGGGTTGGGCGAGCAGTACTTC. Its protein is CASSQDRGLGEQYF.